A single sample gave rise to the 22 T cell receptor beta chains below, sequenced in a study of blood T cell repertoires in COVID-19. Produced via immunoSEQ multiplex PCR; TCRdb's table is partial and in-frame only. The sample contains over 200,000 clones, over 80% of which appear only once. Sequenced material: peripheral blood. All receptors derive from a human donor in a cohort sampled during active COVID-19.

The chain uses TRBV6-2 or TRBV6-3 and TRBJ2-7; 7 nucleotides agree with TRBD2. J was trimmed by 0 bases and V by 5 bases; bases with no gene match: 10. This CDR3 has 16 amino acids. CDR1 is MNHEY, CDR2 SVGEGT, per germline. CDR3 nucleotides: TGTGCCAGCAGTCTCCTGGGGGGGACCGCCTCCTACGAGCAGTACTTC. Its translation: CASSLLGGTASYEQYF.

V usage is TRBV21-1 and J usage is TRBJ1-5; TRBD1, the table's D call, was not compared with the DNA. TRBV21-1 is listed as a pseudogene. The CDR3 runs 16 residues. The CDR3: CASSKAHNGRNQPQHF. The CDR3 region has the DNA TGTGCCAGCAGCAAAGCGCATAATGGCAGGAATCAGCCCCAGCATTTT.

The chain uses TRBV11-3 and TRBJ2-1, with 10 bases lining up with TRBD2. V shed 3 bases, J shed 7 bases, and the junction held 3 bases outside the gene matches. The CDR3 extends over 14 amino acids. The germline V gene has CDR1 SGHNT and CDR2 YENEEA. This CDR3 reads CASSFTSGTNEQFF. In DNA, the CDR3 is TGTGCCAGCAGCTTTACTAGCGGGACAAATGAGCAGTTCTTC.

The chain links TRBV28 to TRBJ2-7, with 10 bases lining up with TRBD2. The ends lost 5 bases at V and 4 bases at J; junction bases unmatched: 11. Germline CDR1 and CDR2: MDHEN and SYDVKM. This CDR3 region has 16 residues. CDR3 protein: CASSTPLAGSLYEQYF. For the CDR3, the DNA is TGTGCCAGCAGTACCCCACTAGCGGGATCATTGTACGAGCAGTACTTC.

This chain's CDR3 is CASSYSGGPGNQPQHF. The CDR3 DNA follows: TGTGCCAGCAGTTACTCGGGGGGGCCGGGCAATCAGCCCCAGCATTTT. The chain carries TRBV6-5 and TRBJ1-5; D is possibly TRBD1 (6 bases). Germline CDR1 is MNHEY and CDR2 is SVGAGI. The CDR3 is 16 residues long. V lost 0 bases to trimming and J lost 2 bases, with 11 bases between them.

This clone was counted a few times. This sequence joins TRBV28 and TRBJ1-6; 9 nucleotides agree with TRBD1. CDR3 size: 15 residues. Germline V gives CDR1 MDHEN, CDR2 SYDVKM. Trimming removed 2 bases from V and 9 bases from J; junction bases left unmatched: 5. CDR3 coding DNA: TGTGCCAGCAGTTTAGATGACAGGGGGAGTTCACCCCTCCACTTT. Translation: CASSLDDRGSSPLHF. Using reference TRBV28 and TRBJ1-6 for the parts outside the CDR3, the full variable domain is DVKVTQSSRYLVKRTGEKVFLECVQDMDHENMFWYRQDPGLGLRLIYFSYDVKMKEKGDIPEGYSVSREKKERFSLILESASTNQTSMYLCASSLDDRGSSPLHFGNGTRLTVT.

This clone was seen a few times. This chain links TRBV24-1 with TRBJ2-3; 9 bases map to TRBD2. The CDR3 is 17 residues long. V trimming: 3 bases; J trimming: 4 bases; junction bases outside the gene matches: 10. The V gene's germline CDR1 is KGHDR and CDR2 SFDVKD. In DNA, the CDR3 is TGTGCCACCAGTGATCCTTATGATAGCGGGAGCGCAGATACGCAGTATTTT. Protein product: CATSDPYDSGSADTQYF.

The chain has TRBV28 and TRBJ2-5; TRBD1 matches at 7 bases. V lost 5 bases, J lost 0 bases, and 12 bases stayed unmatched. Germline V gene data show CDR1 as MDHEN and CDR2 as SYDVKM. The CDR3 consists of 17 residues. In DNA form, the CDR3 reads TGTGCCAGCAGTCCCTATCCGGGACAGAGGAACCAAGAGACCCAGTACTTC. This encodes CASSPYPGQRNQETQYF.

J is TRBJ1-5 and V is TRBV7-8; unclear D gene. The germline V gene has CDR1 SGHVS and CDR2 FQNEAQ. The CDR3 runs 13 residues. The CDR3 DNA sequence: TGTGCAGTGGCGGTAGTGGGCAATCAGCCCCAGCATTTT. This translates into CAVAVVGNQPQHF.

The chain links TRBV5-6 to TRBJ1-1; TRBD1 agrees at 9 bases. V gave up 2 bases and J gave up 5 bases; unmatched junction bases: 7. Germline V gene sequence: CDR1 SGHDT, CDR2 YYEEEE. This CDR3 region has 15 residues. CDR3 amino acids: CASSFGTGIWTEAFF. The CDR3 DNA is TGTGCCAGCAGCTTCGGGACAGGGATATGGACTGAAGCTTTCTTT.

CDR3 sequence: CASSVEGENTEAFF. The DNA for the CDR3 is TGTGCCAGCAGCGTAGAAGGGGAGAACACTGAAGCTTTCTTT. The V gene is TRBV9, the J gene TRBJ1-1, with D possibly TRBD1 on 5 matching bases. This CDR3 contains 14 residues. Germline V gene lookup returns CDR1 SGDLS and CDR2 YYNGEE. Trimming removed 0 bases from V and 1 base from J, with 7 bases in between.

V gene TRBV5-1 combines with J gene TRBJ2-1; 8 nucleotides match TRBD2. V gave up 4 bases and J gave up 7 bases; unmatched junction bases: 4. There are 13 residues in the CDR3. Germline-derived CDR1 and CDR2 are SGHRS and YFSETQ. CDR3: CASSLGLVNEQFF. CDR3 nucleotides: TGCGCCAGCAGCCTGGGACTAGTTAATGAGCAGTTCTTC.

V is TRBV18 and J is TRBJ2-1; 11 nucleotides line up with TRBD2. J lost 0 bases, V lost 3 bases, and 4 bases had no gene match. The CDR3 is 17 amino acids. Germline lookup yields CDR1 KGHSH and CDR2 LQKENI. The CDR3 nucleotides read TGTGCCAGCTCACCGAGACTAGCGGGAACCTCCTACAATGAGCAGTTCTTC. Amino acid sequence: CASSPRLAGTSYNEQFF.

The chain recombines TRBV6-5 with TRBJ2-7; D is perhaps TRBD1 (5 bases). CDR1 MNHEY and CDR2 SVGAGI come from the germline V gene. The CDR3 has 16 amino acids. Trimming left V 0 bases short and J 0 bases short, with 12 bases between. The CDR3 region has the DNA TGTGCCAGCAGTTACTCGCAGGGAAAGGGCTCCTACGAGCAGTACTTC. Its translation: CASSYSQGKGSYEQYF.

This clone was seen a few times. V gene TRBV2 combines with J gene TRBJ1-3, with 7 bases that match TRBD1. Germline V gives CDR1 SNHLY, CDR2 FYNNEI. Germline trimming cut 7 bases from V and 7 bases from J; bases unmatched to any gene: 13. CDR3 length: 15 amino acids. CDR3 in amino acids: CASTARTGSGNTIYF. Written as DNA, the CDR3 is TGTGCCAGCACCGCCCGGACAGGCTCGGGTAACACCATATATTTT.

J is TRBJ2-3 and V is TRBV7-2; no clear D. Germline-derived CDR1 and CDR2 are SGHTA and FQGNSA. Trimming removed 0 bases at V and 4 bases at J, with 5 bases between. This CDR3 comprises 13 residues. The CDR3 DNA follows: TGTGCCAGCAGCTTAGCCAGGCCAGATACGCAGTATTTT. Encoded protein: CASSLARPDTQYF.

This chain joins TRBV18 and TRBJ2-5, with TRBD2 matching 8 bases. This CDR3 is built from 15 residues. CDR1 is KGHSH, CDR2 LQKENI, per germline. The V gene end was trimmed by 4 bases and the J gene end by 1 base; junction bases not matched to a gene: 5. The CDR3 DNA is TGTGCCAGCTCACAGTCTAGCGGGTTCCAAGAGACCCAGTACTTC. Residues: CASSQSSGFQETQYF.

J is TRBJ2-7 and V is TRBV9; 13 bases fit TRBD2. CDR1 is SGDLS and CDR2 is YYNGEE in the germline V gene. The CDR3 has 17 amino acids. Trimming at V came to 7 bases and at J to 2 bases, leaving 12 bases not matched to a gene. The CDR3 reads CASSGATSGGRPYEQYF. CDR3 DNA: TGTGCCAGCTCGGGGGCGACTAGCGGGGGGAGACCCTACGAGCAGTACTTC.

V gene TRBV30 combines with J gene TRBJ2-7, with D tentatively TRBD1 (5 bases). Trimming left V 3 bases short and J 5 bases short, with 11 bases between. This CDR3 region has 12 residues. Germline values: CDR1 GTSNPN, CDR2 SVGIG (reference sequence). The chain's CDR3 is CAWRGRADEQYF. DNA of the CDR3: TGTGCCTGGAGGGGCAGGGCGGACGAGCAGTACTTC.

The chain has TRBV3-1 (or the pseudogene TRBV3-2) and TRBJ2-7; D is undetermined. V lost 2 bases and J lost 6, with 14 bases in between. CDR3 length: 14 residues. Germline CDR1 and CDR2: LGHDT and YNNKEL (reference sequence). CDR3 in amino acids: CASSQRTGRSEQYF. Here the CDR3 DNA reads TGTGCCAGCAGCCAAAGAACGGGTAGGTCCGAGCAGTACTTC.

This rearrangement joins TRBV7-2 to TRBJ2-6; a weak D match, TRBD1 (5 bases). With 1 base removed from V and 0 bases from J, the gap between germline ends came to 13 bases. The CDR3 is 18 residues long. The germline CDR1 and CDR2 sequences are SGHTA and FQGNSA. The CDR3 protein is CASSLGPRASSGANVLTF. CDR3 nucleotides: TGTGCCAGCAGCTTAGGTCCCAGGGCCAGCTCTGGGGCCAACGTCCTGACTTTC.

The chain uses TRBV5-1 and TRBJ1-6; 8 bases align to TRBD1. Germline CDR1 reads SGHRS; CDR2 reads YFSETQ. V trimming: 3 bases; J trimming: 8 bases; junction bases outside the gene matches: 22. The CDR3 runs 20 residues. The chain's CDR3 is CASSSLSRGRGFWSDSPLHF. Here the CDR3 DNA reads TGCGCCAGCAGCTCCCTATCCAGGGGGCGCGGGTTTTGGAGTGATTCACCCCTCCACTTT.